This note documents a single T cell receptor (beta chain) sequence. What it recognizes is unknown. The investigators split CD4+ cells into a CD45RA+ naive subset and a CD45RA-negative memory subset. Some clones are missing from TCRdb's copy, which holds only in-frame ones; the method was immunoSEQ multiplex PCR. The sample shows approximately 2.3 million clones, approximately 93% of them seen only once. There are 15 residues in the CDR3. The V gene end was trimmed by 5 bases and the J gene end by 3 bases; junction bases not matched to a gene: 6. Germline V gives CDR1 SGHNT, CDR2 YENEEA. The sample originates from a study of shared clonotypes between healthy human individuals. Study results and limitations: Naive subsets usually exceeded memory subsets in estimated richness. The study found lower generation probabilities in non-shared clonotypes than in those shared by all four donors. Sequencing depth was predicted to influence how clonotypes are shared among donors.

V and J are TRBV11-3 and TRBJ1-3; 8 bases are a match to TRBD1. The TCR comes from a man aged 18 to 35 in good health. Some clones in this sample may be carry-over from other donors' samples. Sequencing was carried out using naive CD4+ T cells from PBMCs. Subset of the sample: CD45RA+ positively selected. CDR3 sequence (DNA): TGTGCCAGCAGCAAATCTACAGGGGGTGGAAACACCATATATTTT. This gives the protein CASSKSTGGGNTIYF. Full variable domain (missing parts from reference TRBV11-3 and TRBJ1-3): EAGVVQSPRYKIIEKKQPVAFWCNPISGHNTLYWYLQNLGQGPELLIRYENEEAVDDSQLPKDRFSAERLKGVDSTLKIQPAELGDSAVYLCASSKSTGGGNTIYFGEGSWLTVV.